A selection of T cell receptor beta chains follows, all from one sample in a study of graft-versus-host responses after intestinal transplantation. Profiling relied on immunoSEQ multiplex PCR, and the TCRdb table lists in-frame clones only, not all of them. The sample contains 150,000 or so clones, 85% to 95% of which appear only once. These TCRs' antigens remain unknown. The starting material was unstimulated CD4+ T cells sorted from spleen or lymph node cells, obtained before intestinal transplant. The receptor source for this set is a human donor who received an intestinal transplant. Each CDR3 is given with its conserved first and last residue. A D gene is named only where the DNA matches it firmly. Clone sizes are given selectively: once, few, many, or a class where the clone is expanded.

CDR3: CASSLVGVNTEAFF; DNA: TGTGCCAGCAGCTTAGTGGGAGTGAACACTGAAGCTTTCTTT; V: TRBV7-9; D: -; J: TRBJ1-1; size: once
CDR3: CSVGQSNSNQPQHF; DNA: TGCAGCGTCGGACAGTCTAATAGCAATCAGCCCCAGCATTTT; V: TRBV29-1; D: -; J: TRBJ1-5; size: -
CDR3: CASSRSQSSANTGELFF; DNA: TGCGCCAGCAGCCGATCACAGAGCTCCGCGAACACCGGGGAGCTGTTTTTT; V: TRBV5-1; D: -; J: TRBJ2-2; size: -
CDR3: CASSQGLAYSYEQYF; DNA: TGTGCCAGCAGCCAAGGACTAGCGTACTCCTACGAGCAGTACTTC; V: TRBV14; D: TRBD2; J: TRBJ2-7; size: -
CDR3: CASSPKTGRSKNIQYF; DNA: TGTGCCAGCAGCCCCAAGACAGGGCGGTCCAAAAACATTCAGTACTTC; V: TRBV5-4; D: TRBD1; J: TRBJ2-4; size: -
CDR3: CASQGAAYSTYEQYF; DNA: TGTGCCAGCCAGGGGGCTGCCTACTCCACCTACGAGCAGTACTTC; V: TRBV6-5; D: TRBD1; J: TRBJ2-7; size: once
CDR3: CASSYSTYEQYF; DNA: TGTGCCAGCAGTTACTCGACCTACGAGCAGTACTTC; V: TRBV6-5; D: -; J: TRBJ2-7; size: -
CDR3: CASSPSDTGNQPQHF; DNA: TGTGCCAGTAGTCCGAGCGACACGGGCAATCAGCCCCAGCATTTT; V: TRBV19; D: -; J: TRBJ1-5; size: -
CDR3: CASKGLAGGRGTDTQYF; DNA: TGTGCCAGCAAGGGACTAGCGGGAGGGCGGGGCACAGATACGCAGTATTTT; V: TRBV2; D: TRBD2; J: TRBJ2-3; size: -
CDR3: CASRAQGESYEQYF; DNA: TGTGCCAGCAGGGCACAGGGGGAGTCCTACGAGCAGTACTTC; V: TRBV28; D: TRBD1; J: TRBJ2-7; size: -
CDR3: CASSVGAWETQYF; DNA: TGTGCCAGCAGCGTAGGGGCCTGGGAGACCCAGTACTTC; V: TRBV9; D: -; J: TRBJ2-5; size: -
CDR3: CASSLSPSGSVYEQYF; DNA: TGTGCCAGCAGTTTATCTCCCAGCGGGAGTGTCTACGAGCAGTACTTC; V: TRBV27; D: TRBD2; J: TRBJ2-7; size: few
CDR3: CASSTPTGVETQYF; DNA: TGTGCCAGCAGCACCCCGACAGGGGTTGAGACCCAGTACTTC; V: TRBV9; D: TRBD1; J: TRBJ2-5; size: -
CDR3: CAWSGQNYGYTF; DNA: TGTGCCTGGAGTGGACAGAACTATGGCTACACCTTC; V: TRBV30; D: -; J: TRBJ1-2; size: once
CDR3: CASSKGAGFGTDTQYF; DNA: TGTGCCAGCAGCAAAGGGGCAGGGTTCGGCACAGATACGCAGTATTTT; V: TRBV21-1; D: -; J: TRBJ2-3; size: -
CDR3: CASSLAFGLDRVFYQPQHF; DNA: TGCGCCAGCAGCTTGGCCTTTGGACTAGACAGGGTTTTTTATCAGCCCCAGCATTTT; V: TRBV5-1; D: TRBD1; J: TRBJ1-5; size: once
CDR3: CASSQVSGSNEQFF; DNA: TGTGCCAGCAGCCAAGTCAGCGGGAGCAATGAGCAGTTCTTC; V: TRBV4-2; D: TRBD2; J: TRBJ2-1; size: -
CDR3: CASSLGQGPGYTF; DNA: TGCGCCAGCAGCTTAGGCCAGGGTCCTGGCTACACCTTC; V: TRBV5-1; D: -; J: TRBJ1-2; size: -
CDR3: CASTQPPGQGAGEQYF; DNA: TGTGCCAGCACCCAGCCCCCGGGACAGGGGGCTGGCGAGCAGTACTTC; V: TRBV21-1; D: -; J: TRBJ2-7; size: -
CDR3: CASSDGRAKNEQFF; DNA: TGTGCCAGCAGCGACGGGAGGGCCAAAAATGAGCAGTTCTTC; V: TRBV2; D: TRBD2; J: TRBJ2-1; size: -
CDR3: CASSLVVDRGHEQYF; DNA: TGCGCCAGCAGCTTGGTGGTGGACAGGGGCCACGAGCAGTACTTC; V: TRBV5-1; D: TRBD1; J: TRBJ2-7; size: -
CDR3: CAISSGLAASYEQYF; DNA: TGTGCCATCAGTTCTGGACTAGCGGCCTCCTACGAGCAGTACTTC; V: TRBV10-3; D: TRBD2; J: TRBJ2-7; size: few
CDR3: CASSFALGTGGGETQYF; DNA: TGCGCCAGCAGCTTCGCCCTCGGGACAGGAGGAGGAGAGACCCAGTACTTC; V: TRBV5-1; D: TRBD1; J: TRBJ2-5; size: -